The entry below describes one T cell receptor (beta chain). The antigen remains unidentified. PCR used 60 Vbeta primers and 13 Jbeta primers. Original processing methods: An analysis performed later counted about 80 million unique TCR beta chains (roughly 11 million of them shared). Profiling relied on immunoSEQ multiplex PCR, and the TCRdb table lists in-frame clones only, not all of them. The V and J calls and clone size were taken over from that table, and D and trimming were inferred from the DNA. In the table there are some 170,000 clones, around three quarters of which are singletons. This sample was included in a study of cytomegalovirus exposure and HLA in healthy donors. This CDR3 has 14 residues. Germline V gene lookup returns CDR1 MNHEY and CDR2 SMNVEV (reference sequence). V gave up 6 bases and J gave up 2 bases, with 14 bases separating them. Notes on the study in general: Productive rates of about 87% or about 30% were seen for most TCR beta V segments in an earlier analysis. It was reported that the classifier diagnosed cytomegalovirus status with high specificity and sensitivity in both the original and validation cohorts.

This clonotype was sampled from a woman aged 40 to 55 in good health and CMV-seronegative. The sequencing sample was made of PBMCs. The V call is TRBV27, the J call TRBJ2-7, with D maybe TRBD1 (6 bases). The CDR3 region has the DNA TGTGCCAGCAGCCGCCGACAGGAGCCCTACGAGCAGTACTTC. Protein sequence: CASSRRQEPYEQYF.